Each of the 2 T cell receptor beta chains below was sequenced from the same sample in a study of T cell repertoires in cytomegalovirus infection. These receptors' antigens are unknown. One entry per CDR3 protein, called by TCRdb with MiXCR from the reads. The data contain about 110,000 distinct CDR3 sequences, about 40% of them singletons. The material was CD8+ T cells from cultured PBMCs, obtained from culture after CMV antigen stimulation. Receptor source: a human donor in good health (CMV status not recorded). Some clones in this sample may be carry-over from other donors' samples.

The V gene is TRBV7-9, the J gene TRBJ1-5; TRBD1 is a possible D gene (5 bases). The germline gives CDR1 SEHNR, CDR2 FQNEAQ (reference sequence). This CDR3 is built from 16 residues. Trimming shortened V by 4 bases and J by 5 bases, and 18 bases separated the two germline ends. CDR3: CASSSPAWGGDQPQHF. The CDR3 coding sequence is TGTGCCAGCAGCTCCCCCGCTTGGGGGGGGGATCAGCCCCAGCATTTT.

The chain employs TRBV5-4 and TRBJ2-7; a weak D match, TRBD2 (6 bases). Germline CDR1 is SGHNT and CDR2 is YYREEE (reference sequence). The V end lost 0 bases, the J end lost 4 bases, and 11 bases lay between the germline ends. The CDR3 covers 14 residues. CDR3 bases: TGTGCCAGCAGCTTGGGAGGGGCGGGGTACGAGCAGTACTTC. Residues: CASSLGGAGYEQYF. Supplemented by reference TRBV5-4 and TRBJ2-7, the full variable domain reads ETGVTQSPTHLIKTRGQQVTLRCSSQSGHNTVSWYQQALGQGPQFIFQYYREEENGRGNFPPRFSGLQFPNYSSELNVNALELDDSALYLCASSLGGAGYEQYFGPGTRLTVT.